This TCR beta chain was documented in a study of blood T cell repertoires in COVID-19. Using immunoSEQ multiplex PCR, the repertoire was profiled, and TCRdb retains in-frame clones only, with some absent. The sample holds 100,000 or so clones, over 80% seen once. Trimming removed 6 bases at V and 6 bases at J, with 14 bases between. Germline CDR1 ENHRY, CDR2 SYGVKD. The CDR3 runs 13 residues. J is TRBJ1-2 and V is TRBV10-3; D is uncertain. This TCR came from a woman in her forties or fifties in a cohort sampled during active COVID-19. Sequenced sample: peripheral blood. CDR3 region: CAIRKSGDHGYTF. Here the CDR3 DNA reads TGTGCCATCAGGAAGTCCGGGGATCATGGCTACACCTTC.